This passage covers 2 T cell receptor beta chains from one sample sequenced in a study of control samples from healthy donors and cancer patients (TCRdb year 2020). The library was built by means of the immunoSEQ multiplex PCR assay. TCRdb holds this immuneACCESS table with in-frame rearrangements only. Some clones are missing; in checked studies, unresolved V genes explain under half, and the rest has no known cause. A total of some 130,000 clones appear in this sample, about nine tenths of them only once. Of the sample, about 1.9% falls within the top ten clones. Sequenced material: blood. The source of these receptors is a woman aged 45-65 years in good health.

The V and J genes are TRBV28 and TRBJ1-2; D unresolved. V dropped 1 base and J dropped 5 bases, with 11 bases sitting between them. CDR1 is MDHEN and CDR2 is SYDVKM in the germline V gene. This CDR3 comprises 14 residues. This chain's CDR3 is CASSLLGFGYGYTF. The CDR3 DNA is TGTGCCAGCAGTTTATTGGGCTTCGGGTATGGCTACACCTTC.

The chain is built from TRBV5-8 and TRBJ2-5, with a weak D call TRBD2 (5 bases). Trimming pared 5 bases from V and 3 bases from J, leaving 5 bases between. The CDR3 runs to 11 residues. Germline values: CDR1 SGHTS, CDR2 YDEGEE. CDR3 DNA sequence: TGTGCCAGCAGACTAGAAGAGACCCAGTACTTC. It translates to CASRLEETQYF.